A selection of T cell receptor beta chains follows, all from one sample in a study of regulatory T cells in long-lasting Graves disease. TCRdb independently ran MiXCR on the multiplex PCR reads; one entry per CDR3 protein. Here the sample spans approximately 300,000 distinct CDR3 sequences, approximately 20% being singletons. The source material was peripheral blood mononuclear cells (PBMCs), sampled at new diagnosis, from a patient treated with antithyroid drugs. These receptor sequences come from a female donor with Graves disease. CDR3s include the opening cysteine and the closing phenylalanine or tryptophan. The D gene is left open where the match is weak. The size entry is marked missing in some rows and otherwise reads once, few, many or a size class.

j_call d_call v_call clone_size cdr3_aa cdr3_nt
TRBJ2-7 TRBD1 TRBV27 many CASRVTGASPYEQYF TGTGCCAGCAGGGTCACAGGGGCTTCACCCTACGAGCAGTACTTC
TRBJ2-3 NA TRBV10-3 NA CAISESLGLNTDTQYF TGTGCCATCAGTGAGTCTTTGGGGCTAAACACAGATACGCAGTATTTT
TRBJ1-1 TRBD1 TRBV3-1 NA CASSQVTGANTGAFF TGTGCCAGCAGCCAAGTTACAGGGGCAAACACTGGAGCTTTCTTT
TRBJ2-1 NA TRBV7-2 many CASSLAWPDSEQFF TGTGCCAGCAGCTTAGCGTGGCCCGACAGCGAGCAGTTCTTC
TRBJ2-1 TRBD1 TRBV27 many CASSLTSGGVDNEQFF TGTGCCAGCAGTTTAACGTCAGGGGGCGTCGACAATGAGCAGTTCTTC
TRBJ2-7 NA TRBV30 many CAWSRQALSYEQYF TGTGCCTGGAGTAGGCAGGCCTTGTCCTACGAGCAGTACTTC
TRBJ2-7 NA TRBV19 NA CASSFAGEPYEQYF TGTGCCAGTAGTTTCGCGGGTGAGCCTTACGAGCAGTACTTC
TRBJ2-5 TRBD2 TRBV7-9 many CASSLAMSYGTSGSETQYF TGTGCCAGCAGCTTGGCCATGAGTTACGGGACTAGCGGGAGTGAGACCCAGTACTTC
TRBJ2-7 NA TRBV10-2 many CASSEMGERENEQYF TGCGCCAGCAGTGAGATGGGAGAACGGGAAAACGAGCAGTACTTC
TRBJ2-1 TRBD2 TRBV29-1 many CSVPLAGGNEQFF TGCAGCGTTCCTTTGGCGGGAGGGAATGAGCAGTTCTTC